The 24 T cell receptor beta chains below come from one sample, sequenced in a study of PD-1 blockade in classical Hodgkin lymphoma. This table comes from immunoSEQ multiplex PCR, and its TCRdb copy is limited to in-frame clones, with some not included. This sample carries over 60,000 clones, more than 80% of them seen once, and the ten largest clones take about 9.4%. Time point: cycle 4 day 1 (C4D1), after less than seven weeks of nivolumab. All trial patients relapsed after autologous stem cell transplantation. The sample in question was peripheral blood mononuclear cells (PBMCs), obtained before the fourth cycle of nivolumab. The receptors shown here come from a human donor with classical Hodgkin lymphoma.

The sample holds one count of this clone. The DNA of the CDR3 is TGTGCCAGCAGCTTGCAGGGTGCCGGGGAGCTGTTTTTT. Encoded protein: CASSLQGAGELFF. The chain joins TRBV5-6 to TRBJ2-2; D possibly corresponds to TRBD1 (5 bases). The CDR3 has 13 residues. V was shortened by 1 base and J by 6 bases, with 7 bases between the two germline ends. CDR1 is SGHDT and CDR2 is YYEEEE in the germline V gene.

The rearrangement joins TRBV4-1 to TRBJ1-1; 7 nucleotides line up with TRBD1. Looked up from germline, CDR1 is MGHRA and CDR2 is YSYEKL. Trimming removed 4 bases from V and 5 bases from J; junction bases left unmatched: 7. CDR3 size: 14 residues. CDR3 region: CASSPYRGRTEAFF. In DNA form, the CDR3 reads TGCGCCAGCAGCCCTTACAGGGGAAGGACTGAAGCTTTCTTT.

The gene calls are TRBV28 and TRBJ1-6; weak D call: TRBD1 (5 bases). V dropped 3 bases and J dropped 7 bases, with 16 bases sitting between them. The length of the CDR3 is 16 residues. Germline V gene data show CDR1 as MDHEN and CDR2 as SYDVKM. CDR3: CASSFGGLRGNSPLHF. As DNA, the CDR3 is TGTGCCAGCAGTTTTGGGGGGTTGCGGGGAAATTCACCCCTCCACTTT.

J is TRBJ1-1 and V is TRBV10-3, with D possibly TRBD1 on 6 matching bases. Germline loops: CDR1 ENHRY, CDR2 SYGVKD. The V gene lost 10 bases and the J gene lost 1 base, with 13 bases spanning the gap. The CDR3 has 13 residues. This CDR3 is CASVGGQNTEAFF. CDR3 nucleotide sequence: TGTGCCAGCGTGGGGGGGCAGAACACTGAAGCTTTCTTT.

The chain recombines TRBV20-1 with TRBJ2-3; D is uncertain. Germline assignment: CDR1 DFQATT and CDR2 SNEGSKA (reference sequence). This CDR3 contains 11 residues. The CDR3 region has the DNA TGCACCGCCTTTATCACAGATACGCAGTATTTT. Translated: CTAFITDTQYF.

The CDR3 DNA reads TGTGCCTGGACAGAAAACTATGGCTACACCTTC. Protein sequence: CAWTENYGYTF. The genes are TRBV30 and TRBJ1-2, with D unclear. CDR1 is GTSNPN, CDR2 SVGIG, per germline (reference sequence). The CDR3 has 11 amino acids. V lost 4 bases and J 2 bases, leaving 5 bases between the germline ends. Full variable domain (rest looked up from reference TRBV30 and TRBJ1-2): SQTIHQWPATLVQPVGSPLSLECTVEGTSNPNLYWYRQAAGRGLQLLFYSVGIGQISSEVPQNLSASRPQDRQFILSSKKLLLSDSGFYLCAWTENYGYTFGSGTRLTVV.

CDR3 nucleotides: TGTGCCAGCAGCCAGTTCGAGCGGGGGACCTACAATGAGCAGTTCTTC. Amino acid sequence: CASSQFERGTYNEQFF. The V gene is TRBV4-2, the J gene TRBJ2-1; TRBD2 matches 8 bases. The CDR3 is 16 amino acids. The germline CDR1 and CDR2 sequences are LGHNA and YNFKEQ. Trimming removed 3 bases from V and 2 bases from J; junction bases left unmatched: 6.

CDR3 residues: CASRTTSGSIFGQYF. CDR3 nucleotides: TGTGCCAGCAGAACGACTAGCGGGAGCATTTTCGGTCAGTACTTC. The chain has TRBV6-1 and TRBJ2-7; 12 bases agree with TRBD2. The CDR3 is made up of 15 amino acids. Germline loops: CDR1 MNHNS, CDR2 SASEGT. With V trimmed by 6 bases and J by 10 bases, 13 bases remained unmatched.

The chain links TRBV14 to TRBJ1-1; D call uncertain. Trimming took off 4 bases at V and 1 base at J, with 10 bases between the two ends. The CDR3 spans 14 residues. Germline V lookup: CDR1 SGHDN, CDR2 FVKESK. CDR3: CASSPLLWNTEAFF. CDR3 bases: TGTGCCAGCAGCCCTCTGTTATGGAACACTGAAGCTTTCTTT.

The V and J genes are TRBV9 and TRBJ1-3; D is perhaps TRBD1 (5 bases). Germline V gene lookup returns CDR1 SGDLS and CDR2 YYNGEE. The V end was cut by 3 bases, the J end by 7 bases, with 14 bases between. The CDR3 is 14 amino acids. DNA of the CDR3: TGTGCCAGCAGCGGACCCCTGGGGGGGAACACCATATATTTT. This sequence encodes CASSGPLGGNTIYF. The full variable domain, rest sourced from reference TRBV9 and TRBJ1-3, is DSGVTQTPKHLITATGQRVTLRCSPRSGDLSVYWYQQSLDQGLQFLIQYYNGEERAKGNILERFSAQQFPDLHSELNLSSLELGDSALYFCASSGPLGGNTIYFGEGSWLTVV.

The CDR3 loop is CSVDRQGSYGYTF. The CDR3 DNA is TGCAGCGTGGATAGACAGGGGTCTTATGGCTACACCTTC. This chain uses TRBV29-1 with TRBJ1-2, with 8 bases matching TRBD1. The junction had 8 bases not matched to a gene; V was cut back by 6 bases and J by 5 bases. The germline gives CDR1 SQVTM, CDR2 ANQGSEA. This CDR3 is built from 13 residues.

The chain combines TRBV14 with TRBJ1-4; D may be TRBD1 (5 bases). The CDR3 consists of 15 residues. V lost 4 bases and J lost 3, with 12 bases in between. Germline CDR1 reads SGHDN; CDR2 reads FVKESK. CDR3 amino acids: CASSLTTAANEKLFF. As DNA, the CDR3 is TGTGCCAGCAGCCTTACGACAGCAGCTAATGAAAAACTGTTTTTT.

A few counts support this clone. The chain uses TRBV13 and TRBJ1-1, with D unclear. This CDR3 region has 14 residues. Germline lookup yields CDR1 PRHDT and CDR2 FYEKMQ (reference sequence). The V gene lost 1 base and the J gene lost 5 bases, with 11 bases spanning the gap. CDR3 in amino acids: CASSLVGEGTEAFF. CDR3 DNA sequence: TGTGCCAGCAGCTTAGTTGGAGAGGGAACTGAAGCTTTCTTT.

The DNA of the CDR3 is TGTGCCAGCACCCCGCAGGAGTGGGGGCTCGACGAGCAGTACTTC. Amino acid sequence: CASTPQEWGLDEQYF. This chain uses TRBV4-2 with TRBJ2-7; perhaps TRBD1 as D (6 bases). Germline V gene sequence: CDR1 LGHNA, CDR2 YNFKEQ. Trimming left V 7 bases short and J 5 bases short, with 21 bases between. The CDR3 has 15 residues.

The CDR3 loop is CASATGPYYGYTF. CDR3 bases: TGTGCCAGTGCGACAGGGCCATACTATGGCTACACCTTC. The V gene is TRBV4-2, the J gene TRBJ1-2; 7 bases map to TRBD1. Germline loops: CDR1 LGHNA, CDR2 YNFKEQ. This CDR3 is built from 13 residues. V lost 9 bases, J lost 3 bases, and 7 bases stayed unmatched.

The chain links TRBV25-1 to TRBJ2-1; the match to TRBD2 covers 9 bases. The V gene's germline CDR1 is MGHDK and CDR2 SYGVNS. The CDR3 loop spans 14 amino acids. V was clipped by 5 bases and J by 8 bases; unmatched bases: 7. CDR3 coding DNA: TGTGCCAGCAGTATCGGCGGGGGGGCATATGAGCAGTTCTTC. Amino acid sequence: CASSIGGGAYEQFF.

This clone was seen a few times. The chain has TRBV19 and TRBJ1-2, with a weak D call TRBD1 (6 bases). The V gene's germline CDR1 is LNHDA and CDR2 SQIVND (reference sequence). Trimming stripped 7 bases from V and 4 bases from J, with 10 bases between. CDR3 size: 12 residues. In DNA form, the CDR3 reads TGTGCCAGTACCCTGGACAGCTATGGCTACACCTTC. Its protein is CASTLDSYGYTF.

This rearrangement joins TRBV5-1 to TRBJ2-5, with D maybe TRBD1 (6 bases). The V gene lost 4 bases and the J gene lost 9 bases, with 19 bases spanning the gap. Looked up from germline, CDR1 is SGHRS and CDR2 is YFSETQ. This CDR3 region has 14 residues. CDR3 nucleotides: TGCGCCAGCAGCCGGGACAAGTCCCACGGGGCCCAGTACTTC. This translates into CASSRDKSHGAQYF.

The chain links TRBV30 to TRBJ1-5; D not certain. V gave up 0 bases and J gave up 1 base, with 10 bases separating them. The CDR3 consists of 15 residues. Germline V gene lookup returns CDR1 GTSNPN and CDR2 SVGIG (reference sequence). For the CDR3, the DNA is TGTGCCTGGAGTGTTTTTTCAAGGAGCAATCAGCCCCAGCATTTT. Translated, it gives CAWSVFSRSNQPQHF. Complete variable domain (other parts from reference TRBV30 and TRBJ1-5): SQTIHQWPATLVQPVGSPLSLECTVEGTSNPNLYWYRQAAGRGLQLLFYSVGIGQISSEVPQNLSASRPQDRQFILSSKKLLLSDSGFYLCAWSVFSRSNQPQHFGDGTRLSIL.

The gene calls are TRBV4-1 and TRBJ2-7; D uncertain. Germline assignment: CDR1 MGHRA and CDR2 YSYEKL. V shed 5 bases and J shed 4 bases, with 12 bases lying between them. The CDR3 sequence is 13 residues long. For the CDR3, the DNA is TGCGCCAGCAGCTGGAGACATGAGTACGAGCAGTACTTC. This gives the protein CASSWRHEYEQYF.

This rearrangement joins TRBV5-1 to TRBJ2-5; TRBD2 matches 7 bases. The J segment lost 2 bases and the V segment lost 0 bases, leaving 7 bases of the junction unmatched. The germline CDR1 and CDR2 sequences are SGHRS and YFSETQ. The CDR3 covers 16 residues. The DNA of the CDR3 is TGCGCCAGCAGCTTGGCCAGGAGCGGGGTACAAGAGACCCAGTACTTC. Translation: CASSLARSGVQETQYF.

In DNA, the CDR3 is TGTGCAAGGAATAGTTGGCCCGAGAGAAACACCATATATTTT. Translating it yields CARNSWPERNTIYF. The V and J genes are TRBV12-2 and TRBJ1-3. TRBV12-2 counts as a pseudogene. The CDR3 is 14 amino acids.

The CDR3 loop reads CASSLEGGDEQFF. The CDR3 DNA is TGTGCCAGCAGCTTAGAGGGTGGTGATGAGCAGTTCTTC. V gene TRBV11-3 combines with J gene TRBJ2-1; unclear D gene. V lost 0 bases to trimming and J lost 8 bases, with 8 bases between them. Germline-derived CDR1 and CDR2 are SGHNT and YENEEA. The CDR3 covers 13 residues.

In this sample, this clone turned up once. This chain uses TRBV5-5 with TRBJ2-3, with D perhaps being TRBD1 or TRBD2 (5 bases each). The germline V and J ends were trimmed by 4 bases and 2 bases, with 17 bases remaining between them. Looked up from germline, CDR1 is SGHKS and CDR2 is YYEKEE (reference sequence). This CDR3 contains 16 residues. This chain's CDR3 is CASSEPQGRTTDTQYF. CDR3 bases: TGTGCCAGCAGCGAACCTCAGGGACGGACCACAGATACGCAGTATTTT.